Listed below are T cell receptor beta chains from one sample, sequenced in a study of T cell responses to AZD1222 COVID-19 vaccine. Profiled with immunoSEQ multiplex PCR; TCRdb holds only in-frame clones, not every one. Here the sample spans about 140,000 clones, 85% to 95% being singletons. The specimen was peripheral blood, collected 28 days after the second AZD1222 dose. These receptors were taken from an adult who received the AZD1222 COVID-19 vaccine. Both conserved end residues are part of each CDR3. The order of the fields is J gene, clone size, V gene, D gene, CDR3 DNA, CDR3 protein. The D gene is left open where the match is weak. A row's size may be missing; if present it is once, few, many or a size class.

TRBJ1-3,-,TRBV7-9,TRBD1,TGTGCCAGCAGCCTAACGGACAGGGCTGGAAACACCATATATTTT,CASSLTDRAGNTIYF
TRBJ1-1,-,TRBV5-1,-,TGCGCCAGCAGCCCGTCAGGGGCTGAAGCTTTCTTT,CASSPSGAEAFF
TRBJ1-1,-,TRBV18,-,TGTGCCAGCTCACCCAATTGGGGGGGCAACACTGAAGCTTTCTTT,CASSPNWGGNTEAFF
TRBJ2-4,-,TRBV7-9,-,TGTGCCAGCAGCCCGCCAGGGTACGAAAACATTCAGTACTTC,CASSPPGYENIQYF
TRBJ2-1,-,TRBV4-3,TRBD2,TGCGCCAGCAGCCAAGATCGGGACTATCTATACAATGAGCAGTTCTTC,CASSQDRDYLYNEQFF
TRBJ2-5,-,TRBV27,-,TGTGCCAGCAGGACGGGAGTTCAAGAGACCCAGTACTTC,CASRTGVQETQYF
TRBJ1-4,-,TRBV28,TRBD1,TGTGCCAGCAGTGGACAGGGTGAGGATGAAAAACTGTTTTTT,CASSGQGEDEKLFF
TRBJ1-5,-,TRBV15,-,TGTGCCACCAGCAGAGATCGGCCGGGACCAAGCAATCAGCCCCAGCATTTT,CATSRDRPGPSNQPQHF
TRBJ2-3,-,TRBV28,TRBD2,TGTGCCAGCAGTTTAAGACTAGCGGGAAGTGCAGATACGCAGTATTTT,CASSLRLAGSADTQYF
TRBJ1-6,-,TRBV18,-,TGTGCCAGCTCACCCGGACAGAGCTCCTATAATTCACCCCTCCACTTT,CASSPGQSSYNSPLHF
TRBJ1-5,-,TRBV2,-,TGTGCCAGCAGTGAAATCCGGGTGGAACGGCCCCAGCATTTT,CASSEIRVERPQHF
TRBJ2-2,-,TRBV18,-,TGTGCCAGCTCACCAGTTCAGGGAACCGGGGAGCTGTTTTTT,CASSPVQGTGELFF
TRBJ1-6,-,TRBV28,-,TGTGCCAGCAGTTTAGTCGTCGGGGGGCGAAATTCACCCCTCCACTTT,CASSLVVGGRNSPLHF
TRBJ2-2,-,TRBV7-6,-,TGTGCCAGCAGCTTAGACCCAGGGGGGGAGCTGTTTTTT,CASSLDPGGELFF
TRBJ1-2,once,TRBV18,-,TGTGCCAGCTCACCAGGACAGAGCTATGGCTACACCTTC,CASSPGQSYGYTF
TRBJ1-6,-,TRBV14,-,TGTGCCAGCAGCCAAGCCAGGGGTTCACCCCTCCACTTT,CASSQARGSPLHF
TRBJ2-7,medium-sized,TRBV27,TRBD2,TGTGCCAGCAGTTTCTCTAGCGGGAGGGCCTACGAGCAGTACTTC,CASSFSSGRAYEQYF
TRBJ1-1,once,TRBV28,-,TGTGCCAGCACCCCGACCCTTCCGTTGAACACTGAAGCTTTCTTT,CASTPTLPLNTEAFF
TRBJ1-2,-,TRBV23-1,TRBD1,TGCGCCAGCAGTCTCCGACAGGGGGCGGATGGCTACACCTTC,CASSLRQGADGYTF
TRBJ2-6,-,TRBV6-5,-,TGTGCCAGCAATGGGGGGCACTCTGGGGCCAACGTCCTGACTTTC,CASNGGHSGANVLTF
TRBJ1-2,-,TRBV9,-,TGTGCCAGCAGCGTTCTAGGGTATGGCTACACCTTC,CASSVLGYGYTF
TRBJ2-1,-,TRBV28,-,TGTGCCAGCAGTTCCCCAGTCATCGGTGAGCAGTTCTTC,CASSSPVIGEQFF
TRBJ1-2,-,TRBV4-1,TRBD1,TGCGCCAGCAGCCAAGGACAGGGGGCGCGCTATGGCTACACCTTC,CASSQGQGARYGYTF
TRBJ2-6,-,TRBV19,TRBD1,TGTGCCAGTAGTAGGACTCTTAGTGGGCAGGGGGTCTCTGGGGCCAACGTCCTGACTTTC,CASSRTLSGQGVSGANVLTF
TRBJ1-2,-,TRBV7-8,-,TGTGCCAGCAGCCAGCGCGGGCGTAACTATGGCTACACCTTC,CASSQRGRNYGYTF
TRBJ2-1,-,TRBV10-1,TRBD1,TGCGCCAGCAGTGAGCGGCAGGGGGTTTCCTACAATGAGCAGTTCTTC,CASSERQGVSYNEQFF
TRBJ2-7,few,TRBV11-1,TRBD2,TGTGCCAGCAGCTTAAGACTAGCGGGTTCCACCTACGAGCAGTACTTC,CASSLRLAGSTYEQYF
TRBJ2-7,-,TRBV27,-,TGTGCCAGCAGTTTAAGAGGAAGCGAGCAGTACTTC,CASSLRGSEQYF
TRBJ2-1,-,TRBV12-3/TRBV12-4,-,TGTGCCAGCAGTTTTTTGGGGCAGGAGCAGTTCTTC,CASSFLGQEQFF
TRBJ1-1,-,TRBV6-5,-,TGTGCCAGCAGTCGGGGGGAGGGCGGAACTGAAGCTTTCTTT,CASSRGEGGTEAFF
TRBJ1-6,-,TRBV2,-,TGTGCCAGCGGCGCAGGGGCGCGGTGGTCACCCCTCCACTTT,CASGAGARWSPLHF
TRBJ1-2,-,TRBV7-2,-,TGTGCCAGCAGCCCCCAGATCGGGCCTAACTATGGCTACACCTTC,CASSPQIGPNYGYTF
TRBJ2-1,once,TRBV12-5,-,TGTGCTAGTGGTTTGGGGGGGTACAATGAGCAGTTCTTC,CASGLGGYNEQFF
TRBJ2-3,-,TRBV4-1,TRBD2,TGCGCCAGCAGCCACCCCACTAGCGGAACTACAGATACGCAGTATTTT,CASSHPTSGTTDTQYF
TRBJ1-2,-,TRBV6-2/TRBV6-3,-,TGTGCCAGCAGTTACGTTCCAGACAGTACTGGCTACACCTTC,CASSYVPDSTGYTF
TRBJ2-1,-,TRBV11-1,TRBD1,TGTGCCAGCAGCTCCGTCCGGGACAGGTCCTACAATGAGCAGTTCTTC,CASSSVRDRSYNEQFF
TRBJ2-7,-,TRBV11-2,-,TGTGCCAGCAGCCTAGTTGGGGGCAGGAACGAGCAGTACTTC,CASSLVGGRNEQYF
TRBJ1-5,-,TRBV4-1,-,TGCGCCAGCAGCCAAGATCCTTATAGCAATCAGCCCCAGCATTTT,CASSQDPYSNQPQHF
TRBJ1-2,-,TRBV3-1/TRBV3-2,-,TGTGCCAGCAGCCCCAATAAGGACTATGGCTACACCTTC,CASSPNKDYGYTF
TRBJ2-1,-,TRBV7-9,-,TGTGCCAGCAGCTTAGGCGCAGCGGGCTACAATGAGCAGTTCTTC,CASSLGAAGYNEQFF
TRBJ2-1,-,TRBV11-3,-,TGTGCCAGCAGGTCGGGGAAAGCCGAGCAGTTCTTC,CASRSGKAEQFF
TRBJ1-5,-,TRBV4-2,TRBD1,TGTGCCAGCAGCCAGGCCGGGACAGGGAATCAGCCCCAGCATTTT,CASSQAGTGNQPQHF
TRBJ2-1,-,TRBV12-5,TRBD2,TGTGCTAGTGGACTTGGACTAGCGGGGAATGAGCAGTTCTTC,CASGLGLAGNEQFF
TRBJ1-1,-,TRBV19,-,TGTGCCAGTAGTAGAAACAGGGTATTCACTGAAGCTTTCTTT,CASSRNRVFTEAFF
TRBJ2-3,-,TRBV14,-,TGTGCCAGCAGCCAAGAGTTACCCCAGGGGGATACGCAGTATTTT,CASSQELPQGDTQYF
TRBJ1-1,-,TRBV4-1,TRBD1,TGCGCCAGCAGCCAAGGGGACAGAGAAACTGAAGCTTTCTTT,CASSQGDRETEAFF
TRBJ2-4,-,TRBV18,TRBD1,TGTGCCAGCTCATCCCGACCGGGACAGGGGGTGGGAAACATTCAGTACTTC,CASSSRPGQGVGNIQYF
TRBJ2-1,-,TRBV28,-,TGTGCCAGCAGCTACCCGGGGGTACAGGGATACAATGAGCAGTTCTTC,CASSYPGVQGYNEQFF
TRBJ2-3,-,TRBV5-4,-,TGTGCCAGCAGCGTCTGGACAGGGAGGGGCTCAGATACGCAGTATTTT,CASSVWTGRGSDTQYF
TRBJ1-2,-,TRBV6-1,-,TGTGCCAGCAGTGAAAGGCGGGGGAACTATGGCTACACCTTC,CASSERRGNYGYTF